Following are 31 T cell receptor beta chains from one sample sequenced in a study of blood T cell repertoires in COVID-19 (dated by TCRdb to about 2020). The receptor library was made with the immunoSEQ multiplex PCR assay. As stored in TCRdb, this immuneACCESS dataset retains in-frame rearrangements with V and J assigned. A fraction of the clones does not appear; measured against another copy, unresolved V genes explain less than half of the discrepancy, and the remainder lacks a known reason. This sample has a few hundred thousand clones in its table, and more than 75% of those were observed once. The ten top clones hold approximately 7.8% of the sample. The source material was peripheral blood. Receptors originate from a woman aged 45-59 years who had recovered from COVID-19.

This chain links TRBV12-3 or TRBV12-4 with TRBJ2-7, with D perhaps matching TRBD2 (7 bases). With 6 bases removed from V and 6 bases from J, the gap between germline ends came to 15 bases. The CDR3 sequence is 13 residues long. The CDR3 DNA sequence: TGTGCCAGCAGCCCGGTTCGGGGGGCCGAGCAGTACTTC. Its protein is CASSPVRGAEQYF.

The chain uses TRBV7-2 and TRBJ2-1, with unresolved D. The CDR3 has 15 residues. The V and J ends lost 2 bases and 4 bases respectively, with 12 bases between them. Germline V gene lookup returns CDR1 SGHTA and CDR2 FQGNSA. CDR3 residues: CASSLTALDYNEQFF. The CDR3 DNA follows: TGTGCCAGCAGCTTAACGGCCCTAGATTACAATGAGCAGTTCTTC.

In this sample, this clone turned up a few times. This chain connects TRBV28 to TRBJ1-4; no reliable D call. The CDR3 loop spans 13 amino acids. The V gene's germline CDR1 is MDHEN and CDR2 SYDVKM. Trimming left V 6 bases short and J 4 bases short, with 9 bases between. The CDR3 reads CASRRGNNEKLFF. In nucleotides, the CDR3 is TGTGCCAGCAGGAGAGGGAATAATGAAAAACTGTTTTTT.

The rearrangement links TRBV19 to TRBJ2-7, with D possibly TRBD1 on 6 matching bases. The CDR3 has 12 amino acids. Trimming removed 7 bases from V and 2 bases from J, with 9 bases in between. Germline loops: CDR1 LNHDA, CDR2 SQIVND (reference sequence). The CDR3: CASTDRTYEQYF. The CDR3 region has the DNA TGTGCCAGTACAGACAGGACCTACGAGCAGTACTTC.

There are a few counts of this clone. J is TRBJ1-5 and V is TRBV7-8; TRBD1 matches at 7 bases. Germline CDR1 SGHVS, CDR2 FQNEAQ. V trimming: 4 bases; J trimming: 7 bases; junction bases outside the gene matches: 4. The CDR3 is made up of 13 amino acids. The CDR3 reads CASSSQGQQPQHF. Here the CDR3 DNA reads TGTGCCAGCAGCTCACAGGGGCAGCAGCCCCAGCATTTT.

This clone has just a few counts. The chain is built from TRBV7-9 and TRBJ1-1; D perhaps matches TRBD1 (5 bases). V shed 5 bases and J shed 0 bases, with 22 bases lying between them. Per the germline V gene, CDR1 is SEHNR and CDR2 is FQNEAQ (reference sequence). There are 18 residues in the CDR3. The CDR3 loop is CASSPITHGRGMNTEAFF. CDR3 nucleotide sequence: TGTGCCAGCAGCCCAATAACCCATGGAAGGGGAATGAACACTGAAGCTTTCTTT.

The chain employs TRBV20-1 and TRBJ2-1; 10 nucleotides match TRBD2. The CDR3 contains 13 residues. V trimming: 3 bases; J trimming: 7 bases; junction bases outside the gene matches: 3. Per germline, CDR1 DFQATT and CDR2 SNEGSKA (reference sequence). The CDR3 DNA sequence: TGCAGTGCTAGTGAAGCGGGGGGGAATGAGCAGTTCTTC. Translated: CSASEAGGNEQFF.

The genes are TRBV5-1 and TRBJ1-3, with TRBD1 matching 7 bases. With 4 bases clipped from V and 4 bases from J, the junction kept 5 bases outside the gene matches. Germline V lookup: CDR1 SGHRS, CDR2 YFSETQ. There are 14 residues in the CDR3. The CDR3 coding sequence is TGCGCCAGCAGCCCTGGACAGGCCGGAAACACCATATATTTT. This encodes CASSPGQAGNTIYF.

This chain's CDR3 is CASSQLPGTKRDPDTQYF. CDR3 bases: TGTGCCAGCAGCCAATTACCAGGGACAAAGCGGGACCCAGATACGCAGTATTTT. This sequence joins TRBV4-2 and TRBJ2-3, with a tentative D call TRBD2 (7 bases). The CDR3 length is 18 residues. Per the germline V gene, CDR1 is LGHNA and CDR2 is YNFKEQ. Trimming pared 2 bases from V and 4 bases from J, leaving 22 bases between.

J is TRBJ1-5 and V is TRBV18, with D unclear. There are 16 residues in the CDR3. The V gene's germline CDR1 is KGHSH and CDR2 LQKENI. Trimming pared 6 bases from V and 0 bases from J, leaving 15 bases between. CDR3 amino acids: CASSQARGNSNQPQHF. The CDR3 nucleotides are TGTGCCAGCTCCCAGGCGCGGGGTAATAGCAATCAGCCCCAGCATTTT.

By share, this clone ranks as medium-sized. At the DNA level, this CDR3 is encoded by other sequences in the same sample as well. The genes are TRBV6-5 and TRBJ2-7; TRBD1 agrees at 8 bases. The ends lost 5 bases at V and 4 bases at J; junction bases unmatched: 7. The CDR3 runs 14 residues. Germline-derived CDR1 and CDR2 are MNHEY and SVGAGI. CDR3 nucleotides: TGTGCCAGCAGTCCGGGGACAGGCCGATACGAGCAGTACTTC. It specifies CASSPGTGRYEQYF.

V is TRBV5-4 and J is TRBJ2-7; perhaps TRBD1 as D (6 bases). Per the germline V gene, CDR1 is SGHNT and CDR2 is YYREEE (reference sequence). Trimming pared 4 bases from V and 4 bases from J, leaving 15 bases between. There are 14 residues in the CDR3. The CDR3 sequence: CASSRQGSSYEQYF. In DNA form, the CDR3 reads TGTGCCAGCAGCAGGCAGGGGAGTTCGTACGAGCAGTACTTC.

The chain uses TRBV5-1 and TRBJ2-5; D possibly corresponds to TRBD2 (5 bases). V was cut by 4 bases and J by 1 base, with 8 bases left in between. Germline-derived CDR1 and CDR2 are SGHRS and YFSETQ. The CDR3 has 13 residues. DNA of the CDR3: TGCGCCAGCAGCCCGGGGTTCCAAGAGACCCAGTACTTC. Translated: CASSPGFQETQYF.

This rearrangement joins TRBV3-1 (or the pseudogene TRBV3-2) to TRBJ2-5, with 12 bases matching TRBD2. This CDR3 has 17 residues. In germline, CDR1 is LGHDT, CDR2 YNNKEL (reference sequence). Trimming took 2 bases from V and 2 from J; bases not matched to a gene: 6. CDR3 in amino acids: CASSQIGTSGLQETQYF. CDR3 DNA sequence: TGTGCCAGCAGCCAAATAGGGACTAGCGGGTTACAAGAGACCCAGTACTTC.

This clone was counted once. The CDR3: CASSLGNGGGDTEAFF. CDR3 DNA: TGCGCCAGCAGCCTGGGTAATGGAGGGGGCGACACTGAAGCTTTCTTT. The chain uses TRBV5-1 and TRBJ1-1; TRBD1 matches at 7 bases. Germline V CDR1 and CDR2: SGHRS, YFSETQ. This CDR3 contains 16 residues. With V trimmed by 4 bases and J by 3 bases, 12 bases remained unmatched. The full variable domain, completed using reference TRBV5-1 and TRBJ1-1, is KAGVTQTPRYLIKTRGQQVTLSCSPISGHRSVSWYQQTPGQGLQFLFEYFSETQRNKGNFPGRFSGRQFSNSRSEMNVSTLELGDSALYLCASSLGNGGGDTEAFFGQGTRLTVV.

The J gene is TRBJ2-7, the V gene TRBV10-3; 12 nucleotides match TRBD1. Germline CDR1 reads ENHRY; CDR2 reads SYGVKD. Trimming cost V 6 bases and J 3 bases; bases outside gene matches: 6. The CDR3 is 15 residues long. This CDR3 reads CAIRGDRGRVYEQYF. CDR3 sequence (DNA): TGTGCCATCAGAGGGGACAGGGGGCGCGTCTACGAGCAGTACTTC.

The rearrangement joins TRBV28 to TRBJ2-7, with 9 bases that match TRBD1. V dropped 6 bases and J dropped 9; count of bases not matched to a gene: 12. Germline V CDR1 and CDR2: MDHEN, SYDVKM. There are 14 residues in the CDR3. CDR3 protein: CASSPPDRGGRQYF. Written as DNA, the CDR3 is TGTGCCAGCAGCCCGCCGGACAGGGGAGGTAGGCAGTACTTC.

With regard to this clone: Other DNA sequences in the same sample also yield this CDR3. V is TRBV5-1 and J is TRBJ2-2; the match to TRBD1 covers 7 bases. CDR3 size: 16 residues. V lost 0 bases and J lost 1; bases outside the gene matches: 3. CDR1 is SGHRS and CDR2 is YFSETQ in the germline V gene. This CDR3 is CASSLAGQRNTGELFF. In DNA, the CDR3 is TGCGCCAGCAGCTTGGCGGGACAGCGGAACACCGGGGAGCTGTTTTTT.

V usage is TRBV24-1 and J usage is TRBJ2-3, with 8 bases lining up with TRBD1. The J segment lost 3 bases and the V segment lost 4 bases, leaving 5 bases of the junction unmatched. CDR1 is KGHDR and CDR2 is SFDVKD in the germline V gene. This CDR3 region has 15 residues. CDR3 coding DNA: TGTGCCACCAGTGACTATGGACAGGGAACAGATACGCAGTATTTT. Protein sequence: CATSDYGQGTDTQYF.

The rearrangement uses TRBV19 and TRBJ2-5; 16 nucleotides line up with TRBD2. Looked up from germline, CDR1 is LNHDA and CDR2 is SQIVND (reference sequence). The CDR3 extends over 17 amino acids. Trimming removed 7 bases from V and 4 bases from J; junction bases left unmatched: 9. The CDR3 sequence is CASTAGLAGGQGETQYF. In nucleotides, the CDR3 is TGTGCCAGTACCGCGGGACTAGCGGGGGGGCAGGGAGAGACCCAGTACTTC.

The chain employs TRBV28 and TRBJ1-2; 11 bases match TRBD1. This CDR3 has 16 residues. Unmatched junction bases numbered 10, after V lost 6 bases and J lost 4 bases. Germline V gene data show CDR1 as MDHEN and CDR2 as SYDVKM. CDR3 sequence (DNA): TGTGCCAGCAGAGTCTCCGGGACAGGGGGTGTCTATGGCTACACCTTC. Its protein is CASRVSGTGGVYGYTF.

A single count supports this clone. V usage is TRBV7-8 and J usage is TRBJ1-4; D is unclear. Germline CDR1 SGHVS, CDR2 FQNEAQ. The V end was cut by 2 bases, the J end by 4 bases, with 8 bases between. The CDR3 spans 14 residues. The chain's CDR3 is CASSLSAVNEKLFF. The CDR3 nucleotides read TGTGCCAGCAGCTTATCGGCGGTTAATGAAAAACTGTTTTTT.

The rearrangement links TRBV11-2 to TRBJ2-7; possibly TRBD1 for D (7 bases). V lost 2 bases to trimming and J lost 3 bases, with 20 bases between them. In germline, CDR1 is SGHAT, CDR2 FQNNGV. This CDR3 region has 17 residues. In DNA, the CDR3 is TGTGCCAGCAGCTTATGGTTGTCAGGGGGGATCTACTACGAGCAGTACTTC. Protein product: CASSLWLSGGIYYEQYF. Using reference TRBV11-2 and TRBJ2-7 for the parts outside the CDR3, the full variable domain is EAGVAQSPRYKIIEKRQSVAFWCNPISGHATLYWYQQILGQGPKLLIQFQNNGVVDDSQLPKDRFSAERLKGVDSTLKIQPAKLEDSAVYLCASSLWLSGGIYYEQYFGPGTRLTVT.

The chain links TRBV3-1 (or the pseudogene TRBV3-2) to TRBJ1-2; D uncertain. Germline V gene sequence: CDR1 LGHDT, CDR2 YNNKEL (reference sequence). The CDR3 totals 15 residues. Trimming took 0 bases from V and 4 from J, leaving 12 bases between them. The CDR3 coding sequence is TGTGCCAGCAGCCAAGATGTCGCTTCAGTCTATGGCTACACCTTC. Translation: CASSQDVASVYGYTF.

The table lists this clone with a few counts. The rearrangement uses TRBV25-1 and TRBJ1-4; the match to TRBD1 covers 8 bases. J gave up 5 bases and V 4 bases, and 6 bases lay outside the gene matches. The CDR3 is 15 amino acids. CDR1 is MGHDK and CDR2 is SYGVNS in the germline V gene. The CDR3 nucleotides read TGTGCCAGCAGTGTGGGGGACAGGAAAAATGAAAAACTGTTTTTT. This sequence encodes CASSVGDRKNEKLFF. The whole variable domain, filled in from reference TRBV25-1 and TRBJ1-4, reads EADIYQTPRYLVIGTGKKITLECSQTMGHDKMYWYQQDPGMELHLIHYSYGVNSTEKGDLSSESTVSRIRTEHFPLTLESARPSHTSQYLCASSVGDRKNEKLFFGSGTQLSVL.

The J gene is TRBJ1-5, the V gene TRBV28; D ambiguous. The CDR3 consists of 14 residues. V dropped 2 bases and J dropped 4 bases, with 9 bases sitting between them. The V gene's germline CDR1 is MDHEN and CDR2 SYDVKM. CDR3 in amino acids: CASSLGIFNQPQHF. The CDR3 bases are TGTGCCAGCAGTTTAGGCATTTTTAATCAGCCCCAGCATTTT.

The rearrangement uses TRBV18 and TRBJ2-1; TRBD1 matches at 7 bases. Per germline, CDR1 KGHSH and CDR2 LQKENI. CDR3 length: 13 residues. J gave up 4 bases and V 5 bases, and 2 bases lay outside the gene matches. The CDR3 is CASSMGQYNEQFF. CDR3 nucleotide sequence: TGTGCCAGCTCAATGGGACAGTACAATGAGCAGTTCTTC.

V usage is TRBV6-5 and J usage is TRBJ2-7; TRBD2 aligns across 9 bases. Trimming at V came to 0 bases and at J to 1 base, leaving 4 bases not matched to a gene. Germline CDR1 reads MNHEY; CDR2 reads SVGAGI. The CDR3 loop spans 16 amino acids. Here the CDR3 reads CASSYSKLAGSYEQYF. The CDR3 DNA reads TGTGCCAGCAGTTACTCGAAACTAGCGGGTTCCTACGAGCAGTACTTC.

V and J are TRBV28 and TRBJ1-2; 8 bases match TRBD1. From germline, CDR1 is MDHEN and CDR2 SYDVKM. V gave up 3 bases and J gave up 2 bases; unmatched junction bases: 14. The CDR3 consists of 18 residues. The CDR3 region has the DNA TGTGCCAGCAGTTTTAGGGGCGTGGGACAGGAGGCAAACTATGGCTACACCTTC. This sequence encodes CASSFRGVGQEANYGYTF.

V and J are TRBV30 and TRBJ2-7; the D gene is possibly TRBD1 (6 bases). Germline V gene sequence: CDR1 GTSNPN, CDR2 SVGIG (reference sequence). V lost 2 bases, J lost 4 bases, and 15 bases lay in between. The CDR3 contains 14 residues. The CDR3 protein is CAWSTGKIAYEQYF. The CDR3 DNA sequence: TGTGCCTGGAGTACAGGGAAAATAGCATACGAGCAGTACTTC. Full variable domain (missing parts from reference TRBV30 and TRBJ2-7): SQTIHQWPATLVQPVGSPLSLECTVEGTSNPNLYWYRQAAGRGLQLLFYSVGIGQISSEVPQNLSASRPQDRQFILSSKKLLLSDSGFYLCAWSTGKIAYEQYFGPGTRLTVT.

This chain joins TRBV9 and TRBJ2-3; the D gene is possibly TRBD1 (5 bases). The V and J ends lost 0 bases and 9 bases respectively, with 14 bases between them. CDR1 is SGDLS and CDR2 is YYNGEE in the germline V gene. The CDR3 totals 14 residues. In nucleotides, the CDR3 is TGTGCCAGCAGCGTAGTTCCGACCAGGGAAACGCAGTATTTT. The encoded protein is CASSVVPTRETQYF.